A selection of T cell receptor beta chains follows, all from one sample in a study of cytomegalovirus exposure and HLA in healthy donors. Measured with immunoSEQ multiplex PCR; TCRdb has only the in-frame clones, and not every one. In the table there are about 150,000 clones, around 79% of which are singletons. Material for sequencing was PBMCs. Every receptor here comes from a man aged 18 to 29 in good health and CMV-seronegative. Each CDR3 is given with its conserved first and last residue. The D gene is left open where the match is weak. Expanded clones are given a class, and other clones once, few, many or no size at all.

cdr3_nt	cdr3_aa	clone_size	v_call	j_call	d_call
TGTGCCAGCAGCGTTAGGCCGGGACTCTTTCTGGGGGACTATGGCTACACCTTC	CASSVRPGLFLGDYGYTF	.	TRBV9	TRBJ1-2	.
TGCGCCAGCAGCTTGGAGGGACAGGGCGGTGACGAGCAGTACTTC	CASSLEGQGGDEQYF	few	TRBV5-1	TRBJ2-7	TRBD1
TGTGCCATCAGTGAGGGACAGGAAAATCAGCCCCAGCATTTT	CAISEGQENQPQHF	.	TRBV10-3	TRBJ1-5	TRBD1
TGTGCCATCAGTGCGAGTCTAGCGGGTGGAGGAGCCTACGAGCAGTACTTC	CAISASLAGGGAYEQYF	.	TRBV10-3	TRBJ2-7	TRBD2
TGTGCCAGCAGGGGACTAGCGGGTTCCTACGAGCAGTACTTC	CASRGLAGSYEQYF	once	TRBV2	TRBJ2-7	TRBD2
TGTGCCAGCACCCCCCGAGGGCGTAGCAATCAGCCCCAGCATTTT	CASTPRGRSNQPQHF	.	TRBV7-2	TRBJ1-5	.
TGTGCCAGCAGTCGGACAGGGGAGGCAGAGACCCAGTACTTC	CASSRTGEAETQYF	.	TRBV28	TRBJ2-5	TRBD1
TGTGCCAGCAGTGACTCGACAGATAATTCACCCCTCCACTTT	CASSDSTDNSPLHF	few	TRBV6-4	TRBJ1-6	.
TGTGCCAGCAGTACGGCAGGGGCCGTGGAGACCCAGTACTTC	CASSTAGAVETQYF	.	TRBV25-1	TRBJ2-5	.
TGTGCCAGCAGCGCCAGGGCACAGGGGATGGACACTGAAGCTTTCTTT	CASSARAQGMDTEAFF	.	TRBV9	TRBJ1-1	TRBD1
TGTGCCAGCAGCGGAAGCGGGAGTTTGATAGATACGCAGTATTTT	CASSGSGSLIDTQYF	.	TRBV9	TRBJ2-3	TRBD2
TGTGCCAGCAGTTTAGGCACAGAGGCCAAAAACATTCAGTACTTC	CASSLGTEAKNIQYF	.	TRBV7-9	TRBJ2-4	.
TGTGCCAGCAGGCATAGCCTTAGCACAGATACGCAGTATTTT	CASRHSLSTDTQYF	.	TRBV25-1	TRBJ2-3	.
TGTGCCGCAACAGTAGGGGGCGATGAGCAGTTCTTC	CAATVGGDEQFF	.	TRBV2	TRBJ2-1	TRBD1
TGTGCCAGCAGCTTGTCCGTTAACACCGGGGAGCTGTTTTTT	CASSLSVNTGELFF	once	TRBV7-9	TRBJ2-2	.
TGTGCCAGCACCCCCGGGACTAGCTACATTCAGTACTTC	CASTPGTSYIQYF	.	TRBV27	TRBJ2-4	TRBD2
TGTGCCAGCAGTTTGGACAGGTCATCAGAGACCCAGTACTTC	CASSLDRSSETQYF	.	TRBV28	TRBJ2-5	TRBD1
TGTGCCAGCAGCTTGGGGGGACAGGGGCCCCAGGGGACCCAGTACTTC	CASSLGGQGPQGTQYF	.	TRBV5-4	TRBJ2-5	TRBD1
TGTGCCAGCAGCTTAGATGCTGGGACAAGGGGCTACACCTTC	CASSLDAGTRGYTF	few	TRBV7-9	TRBJ1-2	.
TGTGCCAGCAGTGGGGGCCCTCCGGGACAGGGGAACCCCGGTGAGCAGTTCTTC	CASSGGPPGQGNPGEQFF	.	TRBV27	TRBJ2-1	TRBD1
TGTGCCAACAGTTTAGGACAGGGGGGAAGAAGCAATCAGCCCCAGCATTTT	CANSLGQGGRSNQPQHF	.	TRBV28	TRBJ1-5	TRBD1
TGTGCCAGCAGCACCATGGGGGGTTTCACAGATACGCAGTATTTT	CASSTMGGFTDTQYF	.	TRBV6-5	TRBJ2-3	.